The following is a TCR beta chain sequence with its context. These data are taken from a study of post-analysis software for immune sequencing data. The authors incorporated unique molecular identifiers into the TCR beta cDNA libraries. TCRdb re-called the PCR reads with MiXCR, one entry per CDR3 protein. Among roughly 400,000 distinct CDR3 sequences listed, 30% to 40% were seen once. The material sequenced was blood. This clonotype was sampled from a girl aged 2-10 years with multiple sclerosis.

CDR3 DNA: TGTGCCAGCAGCGAGGACTCAGGGGCTGATGAAGCTTTCTTT. It yields the protein CASSEDSGADEAFF. The chain links TRBV9 to TRBJ1-1; perhaps TRBD1 as D (6 bases). This CDR3 is 14 amino acids long. Per germline, CDR1 SGDLS and CDR2 YYNGEE. Trimming took off 3 bases at V and 7 bases at J, with 16 bases between the two ends.